The T cell receptor beta chain described here comes from a study of T-cell reconstitution after alpha-beta-depleted transplantation in children. This clonotype was observed a few times. It was with unique molecular identifiers that the TCRbeta library was prepared. One entry per CDR3 protein, called by TCRdb with MiXCR from the PCR reads. The sample has about 600,000 distinct CDR3 sequences; 10% are singletons. The CDR3 extends over 14 amino acids. CDR1 is SGHKS and CDR2 is YYEKEE in the germline V gene (reference sequence). V gave up 5 bases and J gave up 0 bases, with 12 bases separating them. Sample: PBMCs from the stem cell graft donor, taken from the stem cell graft. This sequence originates from a human donor who donated a stem cell graft to a child with acute myeloid leukemia. The J gene is TRBJ2-7, the V gene TRBV5-5, with D possibly matching TRBD2 (6 bases). CDR3 amino acids: CASSVGGVSYEQYF. The CDR3 DNA sequence: TGTGCCAGCAGTGTTGGAGGGGTCTCCTACGAGCAGTACTTC.